This TCR beta chain was sequenced during a study of shared clonotypes between healthy human individuals. Study-wide context: The study drew on a couple of women and a few men aged 18 to 49 as donors. Each donor had three CD4 naive, three CD4 memory, two CD8 naive and one CD8 memory plate. Study outcomes and limitations: Across subsets, estimated richness was generally greater for naive than for memory populations. The generation probabilities recorded for non-shared clonotypes fell below those of clonotypes shared by all four donors.

Concerning this clone: The antigen is not known.

The table came from immunoSEQ multiplex PCR; TCRdb's copy has only in-frame clones and leaves some out. The sample records 300,000 to 350,000 clones, roughly 80% being singletons. This CDR3 contains 16 residues. Germline V gene sequence: CDR1 SGHAT, CDR2 FQNNGV. Trimming removed 5 bases from V and 5 bases from J, with 19 bases in between. The source is a young man in good health. This chain connects TRBV11-2 to TRBJ2-1, with D perhaps assigned TRBD1 or TRBD2 (6 bases each). Sequencing was done on a sample of memory CD4+ T cells sorted from blood. Subset noted: CD45RA-negative fraction. The CDR3 reads CASSPPGTRGDNEQFF. DNA of the CDR3: TGTGCCAGCAGCCCCCCCGGGACAAGGGGGGACAATGAGCAGTTCTTC.